This TCR beta chain is drawn from a study of human T cells and chemical hapten exposure. Study-wide background: Patch testing was performed with 0.01% DPC on the upper back, with reading at 6 days. Study-wide findings and caveats: Counts of expanded TCRs at PT1 were positively correlated with patch test score. After DPC sensitization, TCRs above 1 in 1000 frequency showed no change.

TCRdb passed the RACE reads through MiXCR, listing each CDR3 protein once. Of some 200,000 distinct CDR3 sequences in the sample, approximately 29% were seen once. Time point defined: pre-sensitization, week 0. The sample's treatment: therapeutic diphenylcyclopropenone sensitization with weekly scalp DPC. The study enrolled 18 to 70-year-old alopecia patients suitable for DPC. The ends were cut back, 5 bases at V and 12 bases at J, with 10 bases in the middle. This CDR3 is 11 amino acids long. The germline V gene encodes CDR1 LNHDA and CDR2 SQIVND (reference sequence). This clonotype was seen a few times. Its antigen is unidentified.

The sequence was obtained from a woman in her twenties or thirties with alopecia areata. Some clones in this sample may be carry-over from other donors' samples. The chain carries TRBV19 and TRBJ1-4; D uncertain. Sequencing used whole blood, obtained in connection with sensitization to the hapten diphenylcyclopropenone (DPC). The CDR3 sequence: CASSLETQLFF. The CDR3 coding sequence is TGTGCCAGTAGTCTGGAGACGCAACTGTTTTTT.